This entry describes one T cell receptor beta chain. Sequencing was performed with immunoSEQ multiplex PCR; in TCRdb, only in-frame clones are kept and a portion is missing. This table has tens of thousands of clones, around 84% appearing once. This CDR3 region has 15 residues. Trimming stripped 5 bases from V and 1 base from J, with 15 bases between. The germline CDR1 and CDR2 sequences are SGHAT and FQNNGV. This record belongs to a study of radiotherapy plus CTLA-4 blockade in lung cancer. The V gene is TRBV11-2, the J gene TRBJ2-7; TRBD2 is a possible D gene (6 bases). The TCR comes from a human donor with non-small cell lung cancer that progressed on radiotherapy plus ipilimumab. Material: peripheral blood, obtained from a patient treated with radiotherapy plus ipilimumab. The CDR3 region is CASSASAGGSYEQYF. The CDR3, as DNA: TGTGCCAGCAGCGCAAGCGCTGGGGGGTCCTACGAGCAGTACTTC.